This T cell receptor (beta chain) was recorded in a study of blood T cell repertoires in COVID-19. Overall study: Collection of acute and convalescent COVID-19 samples took place in the United States, Italy and Spain. In each case, the material was cDNA or gDNA derived from T cells, B-cell-depleted T cells, or PBMCs.

Germline values: CDR1 SGHNT, CDR2 YYREEE (reference sequence). The CDR3 totals 15 residues. Trimming removed 5 bases from V and 2 bases from J; junction bases left unmatched: 4. Per the study methods: Amplification of reference gene primers was used by the study to estimate nucleated cell counts. The assay was immunoSEQ multiplex PCR, and TCRdb's table has in-frame clones only and misses some. For V, J and clone size, that table is used; D and trimming come from the DNA. This table has 90,000 to 120,000 clones, 91% appearing once. The source of this sequence is a human donor in a cohort sampled during active COVID-19. The chain uses TRBV5-4 and TRBJ2-3; 11 positions match TRBD1. Sequenced sample: peripheral blood. The CDR3 DNA reads as TGTGCCAGCAGGGACAGGGGGCGCTTCACAGATACGCAGTATTTT. It encodes CASRDRGRFTDTQYF.